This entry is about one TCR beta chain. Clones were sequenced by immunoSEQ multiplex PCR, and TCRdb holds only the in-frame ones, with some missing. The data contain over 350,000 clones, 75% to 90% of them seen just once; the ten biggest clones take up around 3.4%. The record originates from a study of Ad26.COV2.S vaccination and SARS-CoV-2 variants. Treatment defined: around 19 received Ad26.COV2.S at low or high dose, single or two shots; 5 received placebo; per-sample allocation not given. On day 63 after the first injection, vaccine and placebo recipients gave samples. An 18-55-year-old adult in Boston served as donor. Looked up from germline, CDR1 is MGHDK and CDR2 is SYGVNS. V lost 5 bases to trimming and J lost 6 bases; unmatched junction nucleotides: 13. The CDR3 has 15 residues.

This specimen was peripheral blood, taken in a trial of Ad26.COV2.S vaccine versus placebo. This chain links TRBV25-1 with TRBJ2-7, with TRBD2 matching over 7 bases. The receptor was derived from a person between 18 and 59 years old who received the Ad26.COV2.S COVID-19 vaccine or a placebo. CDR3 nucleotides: TGTGCCAGCAGTCCTGATACGGGGGGTTTCTCCGAGCAGTACTTC. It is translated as CASSPDTGGFSEQYF.